This TCR beta chain originates from a study of blood T cell repertoires in COVID-19. About the research overall: Samples came from the United States, Italy and Spain, spanning acute and convalescent COVID-19. The cDNA or gDNA used as material had been derived from T cells, B-cell-depleted T cells, or PBMCs.

In the authors' workflow: Amplification of reference gene primers was used by the study to estimate nucleated cell counts. Here immunoSEQ multiplex PCR was the method, and the copy in TCRdb shows in-frame clones only, minus some. V, J and clone size are those of that table, while D and trimming were read from the DNA. The table shows more than 65,000 clones, with around 76% occurring only once. V was clipped by 0 bases and J by 8 bases; unmatched bases: 8. Per the germline V gene, CDR1 is KGHSH and CDR2 is LQKENI. CDR3 length: 16 residues. The gene calls are TRBV18 and TRBJ2-1; 9 bases match TRBD2. This receptor was identified in a woman older than 75 with active or convalescent COVID-19. Material for sequencing was peripheral blood. CDR3: CASSPPRAGGLDEQFF. The CDR3 DNA reads as TGTGCCAGCTCACCACCGAGGGCGGGGGGGCTGGATGAGCAGTTCTTC.